These 24 T cell receptor beta chains originate from one sample sequenced in a study of beta chain features in type 1 diabetes (dated by TCRdb to the late 2010s). Results and caveats for the whole study, not just this receptor: Type 1 diabetes patients showed a moderate but significant shortening of TCRB CDR3 length in all four CD4+ subsets.

The protocol used for the library was the immunoSEQ multiplex PCR assay. The High Capacity cDNA Reverse Transcription Kit was used to reverse transcribe all of the isolated RNA, meaning that expressed TCRB transcripts were what got sequenced. TCRdb obtained this table from immuneACCESS and retained in-frame rearrangements with V and J assigned. These tables miss some clones; where compared with another copy, unresolved V genes account for less than half of the shortfall, and the remainder is unexplained. Present in this sample are 20,000 to 25,000 clones, around 68% of which were seen just once. Clones ranked in the top ten supply 0.95% to 1.3% of the sample. The antigens for these receptors are not known. The sample consisted of stem cell memory CD4+ T cells from blood. In the paper's terms, the cell subset or site label means: stem cell-like memory CD4+ T cells. The receptors were sampled from a woman aged 40 to 50 with type 1 diabetes.

This clone has a single count. V is TRBV5-1 and J is TRBJ1-1, with D maybe TRBD1 (5 bases). CDR1 is SGHRS and CDR2 is YFSETQ in the germline V gene. The CDR3 is 15 amino acids. V lost 1 base to trimming and J lost 1 base, with 11 bases between them. This chain's CDR3 is CASSLRKGENTEAFF. In DNA form, the CDR3 reads TGCGCCAGCAGCTTGAGAAAAGGGGAGAACACTGAAGCTTTCTTT.

There are a few counts of this clone. The J gene is TRBJ2-7, the V gene TRBV7-2; D uncertain. V shed 0 bases and J shed 0 bases, with 3 bases lying between them. Looked up from germline, CDR1 is SGHTA and CDR2 is FQGNSA. The CDR3 extends over 13 amino acids. The CDR3 loop reads CASSLASSYEQYF. In nucleotides, the CDR3 is TGTGCCAGCAGCTTAGCCAGCTCCTACGAGCAGTACTTC.

The chain has TRBV5-1 and TRBJ1-6; TRBD1 agrees at 9 bases. The CDR3 is 15 amino acids. The germline V gene has CDR1 SGHRS and CDR2 YFSETQ. V trimming: 0 bases; J trimming: 10 bases; junction bases outside the gene matches: 5. The CDR3 protein is CASSLAGTGRSPLHF. CDR3 coding DNA: TGCGCCAGCAGCTTGGCAGGGACAGGGCGCTCACCCCTCCACTTT.

The V and J genes are TRBV30 and TRBJ2-7; possible D gene TRBD2, 5 bases. The CDR3 totals 16 residues. Looked up from germline, CDR1 is GTSNPN and CDR2 is SVGIG (reference sequence). V gave up 2 bases and J gave up 7 bases, with 24 bases separating them. CDR3 amino acids: CAWSRVRAYPLLEQYF. The CDR3 DNA reads TGTGCCTGGAGTAGGGTGAGGGCATACCCCCTCTTAGAGCAGTACTTC.

The chain joins TRBV7-3 to TRBJ2-2, with D possibly TRBD1 on 5 matching bases. CDR1 is SGHTA, CDR2 FQGTGA, per germline. V was trimmed by 3 bases and J by 5 bases, leaving 16 bases between them. The CDR3 runs 16 residues. CDR3 nucleotides: TGTGCCAGCAGCTTCCTTGCAGGGTGGAAAACCGGGGAGCTGTTTTTT. Encoded protein: CASSFLAGWKTGELFF.

Concerning this clone itself: Sequence at one end of the junction differs from germline and may be a read error. This rearrangement joins TRBV4-1 to TRBJ2-7; 8 bases line up with TRBD1. The CDR3 spans 16 residues. Germline V gene data show CDR1 as MGHRA and CDR2 as YSYEKL. The DNA of the CDR3 is TGTGCCAGCAGCCAAGACTGGGGTGGACAGGGCAACGAGCAGTACTTC. This codes for CASSQDWGGQGNEQYF.

V usage is TRBV6-5 and J usage is TRBJ1-1; D possibly corresponds to TRBD1 (6 bases). CDR1 is MNHEY and CDR2 is SVGAGI in the germline V gene. The ends were cut back, 6 bases at V and 2 bases at J, with 10 bases in the middle. The CDR3 spans 13 residues. The CDR3, as DNA: TGTGCCAGCAGCTTACAGGGTAACACTGAAGCTTTCTTT. Its protein is CASSLQGNTEAFF.

The rearrangement uses TRBV19 and TRBJ1-5; D perhaps matches TRBD1 (5 bases). Germline V CDR1 and CDR2: LNHDA, SQIVND (reference sequence). This CDR3 contains 13 residues. Trimming removed 6 bases at V and 8 bases at J, with 14 bases between. Here the CDR3 DNA reads TGTGCCAGTAGCCCGGTCCCACAGGAGCCCCAGCATTTT. The encoded protein is CASSPVPQEPQHF.

This clone has a handful of counts. This chain joins TRBV2 and TRBJ1-1, with 8 bases that match TRBD1. Trimming removed 4 bases from V and 5 bases from J; junction bases left unmatched: 6. Germline CDR1 reads SNHLY; CDR2 reads FYNNEI. This CDR3 is built from 14 residues. CDR3 amino acids: CASSGQGAVTEAFF. CDR3 in DNA: TGTGCCAGCAGTGGTCAGGGGGCGGTAACTGAAGCTTTCTTT.

V and J are TRBV5-4 and TRBJ2-4; TRBD2 aligns across 10 bases. The V segment lost 4 bases and the J segment 8 bases; nucleotides outside the gene matches: 12. Germline CDR1 SGHNT, CDR2 YYREEE (reference sequence). The CDR3 contains 16 residues. CDR3 sequence reads: CASSLQGDSGRHIQYF. The CDR3 DNA follows: TGTGCCAGCAGCCTTCAAGGAGATAGCGGGAGGCACATTCAGTACTTC.

The gene calls are TRBV7-6 and TRBJ2-2, with 10 bases aligning to TRBD2. J gave up 2 bases and V 5 bases, and 8 bases lay outside the gene matches. This CDR3 comprises 17 residues. CDR1 is SGHVS and CDR2 is FNYEAQ in the germline V gene. Written as DNA, the CDR3 is TGTGCCAGCAGCCAACTCGGACTAGCGGAAAACACCGGGGAGCTGTTTTTT. This codes for CASSQLGLAENTGELFF.

The table lists this clone with a few counts. The gene calls are TRBV12-5 and TRBJ2-1; 10 bases line up with TRBD1. The J segment lost 10 bases and the V segment lost 3 bases, leaving 9 bases of the junction unmatched. Germline CDR1 LGHNT, CDR2 FRNRAP. The CDR3 has 15 amino acids. This CDR3 reads CASGLGTGAWGEQFF. The CDR3 coding sequence is TGTGCTAGTGGTTTAGGGACAGGGGCGTGGGGAGAGCAGTTCTTC.

This clone has only a few counts. This chain joins TRBV28 and TRBJ1-6; 7 nucleotides match TRBD1. J gave up 7 bases and V 2 bases, and 2 bases lay outside the gene matches. This CDR3 region has 14 residues. Germline CDR1 reads MDHEN; CDR2 reads SYDVKM. CDR3: CASSLRRGNSPLHF. CDR3 nucleotide sequence: TGTGCCAGCAGTTTACGCAGGGGGAATTCACCCCTCCACTTT.

Here the CDR3 reads CASSPTWGVDTGELFF. The CDR3 DNA follows: TGTGCCAGCAGCCCAACTTGGGGGGTGGACACCGGGGAGCTGTTTTTT. The V and J genes are TRBV7-3 and TRBJ2-2, with D possibly matching TRBD2 (6 bases). The CDR3 spans 16 residues. CDR1 and CDR2 from the germline V gene are SGHTA and FQGTGA. Trimming took 5 bases from V and 3 from J, leaving 16 bases between them.

The chain is built from TRBV7-6 and TRBJ1-5; 8 nucleotides align to TRBD1. Germline CDR1 SGHVS, CDR2 FNYEAQ. V trimming: 3 bases; J trimming: 8 bases; junction bases outside the gene matches: 9. There are 15 residues in the CDR3. The CDR3 here is CASSFGTGALEPQHF. The CDR3 DNA reads TGTGCCAGCAGCTTCGGGACAGGCGCTCTGGAGCCCCAGCATTTT.

CDR3 nucleotide sequence: TGTGCCAGCAGTTCCCTTGGGGCCAGGGGCCTGGGAAGGGGCATTCAGTACTTC. Protein: CASSSLGARGLGRGIQYF. This chain joins TRBV28 and TRBJ2-4; D possibly corresponds to TRBD1 (6 bases). The CDR3 spans 18 residues. The V and J ends lost 4 bases and 9 bases respectively, with 28 bases between them. CDR1 and CDR2 from the germline V gene are MDHEN and SYDVKM.

The genes are TRBV5-8 and TRBJ1-2, with a weak D call TRBD1 (6 bases). V lost 2 bases to trimming and J lost 7 bases, with 15 bases between them. Germline loops: CDR1 SGHTS, CDR2 YDEGEE. The CDR3 loop spans 14 amino acids. The CDR3 loop is CASSFMGRGLGYTF. CDR3 DNA sequence: TGTGCCAGCAGCTTTATGGGCAGGGGCCTTGGCTACACCTTC.

The chain couples TRBV7-3 to TRBJ2-5, with TRBD1 as a possible D gene (5 bases). Trimming cost V 2 bases and J 7 bases, with 17 bases left between them. The CDR3 length is 15 residues. Per germline, CDR1 SGHTA and CDR2 FQGTGA. The CDR3 nucleotides read TGTGCCAGCAGCTTACTGGGGCCGGCGGAGTCGACCCAGTACTTC. This gives the protein CASSLLGPAESTQYF.

The chain carries TRBV7-9 and TRBJ2-2; maybe TRBD1 (5 bases). Per germline, CDR1 SEHNR and CDR2 FQNEAQ (reference sequence). The V gene lost 6 bases and the J gene lost 0 bases, with 8 bases spanning the gap. The CDR3 extends over 14 amino acids. The CDR3 sequence: CASRTQANTGELFF. In nucleotides, the CDR3 is TGTGCCAGCAGGACACAGGCGAACACCGGGGAGCTGTTTTTT. Full variable domain (missing parts from reference TRBV7-9 and TRBJ2-2): DTGVSQNPRHKITKRGQNVTFRCDPISEHNRLYWYRQTLGQGPEFLTYFQNEAQLEKSRLLSDRFSAERPKGSFSTLEIQRTEQGDSAMYLCASRTQANTGELFFGEGSRLTVL.

The CDR3 DNA follows: TGTGCCAGCACTCGGGAATCCTACAATGAGCAGTTCTTC. This translates into CASTRESYNEQFF. The chain recombines TRBV6-6 with TRBJ2-1; weak D call: TRBD2 (5 bases). The CDR3 extends over 13 amino acids. Germline lookup yields CDR1 MNHNY and CDR2 SVGAGI (reference sequence). V lost 7 bases and J 1 base, leaving 8 bases between the germline ends.

The rearrangement joins TRBV7-2 to TRBJ2-1; 8 bases map to TRBD2. The junction had 18 bases not matched to a gene; V was cut back by 5 bases and J by 9 bases. The CDR3 consists of 17 residues. Germline loops: CDR1 SGHTA, CDR2 FQGNSA. The CDR3 loop reads CASSPIEGLGTRGEQFF. CDR3 nucleotides: TGTGCCAGCAGCCCAATCGAGGGACTAGGTACACGTGGTGAGCAGTTCTTC.

The gene calls are TRBV25-1 and TRBJ2-3, with 9 bases aligning to TRBD1. The CDR3 sequence is 15 residues long. The V gene end was trimmed by 4 bases and the J gene end by 3 bases; junction bases not matched to a gene: 5. CDR1 is MGHDK and CDR2 is SYGVNS in the germline V gene. CDR3 sequence: CASSGWTGVTDTQYF. CDR3 nucleotide sequence: TGTGCCAGCAGTGGGTGGACAGGGGTAACAGATACGCAGTATTTT.

A note on this clone: The sample carries other DNA sequences with the same CDR3. This chain uses TRBV4-3 with TRBJ1-6; D may be TRBD1 (6 bases). CDR3 length: 15 amino acids. V was clipped by 6 bases and J by 8 bases, with 17 bases between them. Germline V lookup: CDR1 LGHNA, CDR2 YSLEER. The DNA for the CDR3 is TGCGCCAGCAGTCGACAGACAGGTCTAGATTCACCCCTCCACTTT. Amino acids: CASSRQTGLDSPLHF.

The genes are TRBV6-5 and TRBJ2-7; a weak D match, TRBD2 (6 bases). Germline-derived CDR1 and CDR2 are MNHEY and SVGAGI. This CDR3 comprises 15 residues. Between the trimmed V and J ends, which lost 0 bases and 5 bases, there was a span of 14 bases. This CDR3 is CASSYSWRERNEQYF. The CDR3 DNA reads as TGTGCCAGCAGTTACTCGTGGAGGGAGAGGAACGAGCAGTACTTC.